This T cell receptor beta chain appears in the sequencing data of a study of cytomegalovirus exposure and HLA in healthy donors. Study-wide results and caveats: Per a prior analysis, the majority of TCR beta V segments were productive roughly 87% or roughly 30% of the time.

Of note for this clone: The antigen is not known.

60 Vbeta and 13 Jbeta primers were used in PCR. Sequencing used immunoSEQ multiplex PCR; TCRdb keeps in-frame clones, though not all of them. This sample yields 70,000 to 95,000 clones, of which more than 55% are seen a single time; over 5% belongs to the top ten. The TCR sequence derives from a woman between 25 and 40 years old in good health and CMV-seropositive. Specimen: PBMCs.

The CDR3: CASSIGADTIYF. Here the CDR3 DNA reads TGTGCCAGTAGTATTGGGGCAGACACCATATATTTT. The chain has TRBV19 and TRBJ1-3; D perhaps matches TRBD1 (5 bases). Germline V gene lookup returns CDR1 LNHDA and CDR2 SQIVND (reference sequence). Trimming took 3 bases from V and 8 from J, leaving 8 bases between them. The CDR3 has 12 amino acids. Based on the CDR3 plus reference TRBV19 and TRBJ1-3, the full variable domain is DGGITQSPKYLFRKEGQNVTLSCEQNLNHDAMYWYRQDPGQGLRLIYYSQIVNDFQKGDIAEGYSVSREKKESFPLTVTSAQKNPTAFYLCASSIGADTIYFGEGSWLTVV.